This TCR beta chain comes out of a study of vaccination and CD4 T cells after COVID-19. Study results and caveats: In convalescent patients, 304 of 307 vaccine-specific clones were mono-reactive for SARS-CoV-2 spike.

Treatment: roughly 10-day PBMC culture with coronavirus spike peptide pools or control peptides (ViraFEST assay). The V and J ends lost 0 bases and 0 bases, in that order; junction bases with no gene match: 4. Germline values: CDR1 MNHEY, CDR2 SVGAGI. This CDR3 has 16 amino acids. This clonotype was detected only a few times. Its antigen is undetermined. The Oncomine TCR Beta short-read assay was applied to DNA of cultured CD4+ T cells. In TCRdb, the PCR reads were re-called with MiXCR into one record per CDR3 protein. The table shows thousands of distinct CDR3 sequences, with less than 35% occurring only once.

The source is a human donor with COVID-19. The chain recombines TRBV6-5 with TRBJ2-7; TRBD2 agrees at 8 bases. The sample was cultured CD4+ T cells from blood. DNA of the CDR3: TGTGCCAGCAGTTACTCCCAGCGGGGGTACTCCTACGAGCAGTACTTC. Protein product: CASSYSQRGYSYEQYF.